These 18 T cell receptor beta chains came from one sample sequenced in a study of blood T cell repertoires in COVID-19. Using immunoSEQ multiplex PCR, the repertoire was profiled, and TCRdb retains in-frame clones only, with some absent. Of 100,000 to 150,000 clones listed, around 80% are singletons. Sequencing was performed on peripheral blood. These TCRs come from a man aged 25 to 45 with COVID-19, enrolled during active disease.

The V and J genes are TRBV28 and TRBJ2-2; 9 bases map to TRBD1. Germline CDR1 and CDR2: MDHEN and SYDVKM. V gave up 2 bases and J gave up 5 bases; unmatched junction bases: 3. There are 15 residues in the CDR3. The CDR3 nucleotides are TGTGCCAGCAGTTTAACCGGGACAGGGACCGGGGAGCTGTTTTTT. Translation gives CASSLTGTGTGELFF. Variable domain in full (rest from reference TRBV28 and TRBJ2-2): DVKVTQSSRYLVKRTGEKVFLECVQDMDHENMFWYRQDPGLGLRLIYFSYDVKMKEKGDIPEGYSVSREKKERFSLILESASTNQTSMYLCASSLTGTGTGELFFGEGSRLTVL.

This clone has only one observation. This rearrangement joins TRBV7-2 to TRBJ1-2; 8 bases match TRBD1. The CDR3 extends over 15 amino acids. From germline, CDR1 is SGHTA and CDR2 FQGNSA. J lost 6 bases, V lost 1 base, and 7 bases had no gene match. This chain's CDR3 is CASSLVSGGGDGYTF. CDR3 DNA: TGTGCCAGCAGCTTAGTGTCAGGGGGCGGGGATGGCTACACCTTC.

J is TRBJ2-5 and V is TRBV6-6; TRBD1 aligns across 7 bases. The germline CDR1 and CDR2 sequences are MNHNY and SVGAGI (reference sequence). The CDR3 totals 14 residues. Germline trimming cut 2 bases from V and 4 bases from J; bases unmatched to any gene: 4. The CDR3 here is CASSYDRAGETQYF. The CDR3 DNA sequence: TGTGCCAGCAGTTACGACAGGGCGGGAGAGACCCAGTACTTC.

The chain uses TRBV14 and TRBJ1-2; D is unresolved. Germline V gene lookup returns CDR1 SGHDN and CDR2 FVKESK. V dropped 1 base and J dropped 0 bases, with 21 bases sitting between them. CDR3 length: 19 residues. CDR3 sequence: CASSQAWAGLAPANYGYTF. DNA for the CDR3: TGTGCCAGCAGCCAAGCTTGGGCAGGTTTGGCCCCTGCTAACTATGGCTACACCTTC. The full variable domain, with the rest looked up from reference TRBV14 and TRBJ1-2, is EAGVTQFPSHSVIEKGQTVTLRCDPISGHDNLYWYRRVMGKEIKFLLHFVKESKQDESGMPNNRFLAERTGGTYSTLKVQPAELEDSGVYFCASSQAWAGLAPANYGYTFGSGTRLTVV.

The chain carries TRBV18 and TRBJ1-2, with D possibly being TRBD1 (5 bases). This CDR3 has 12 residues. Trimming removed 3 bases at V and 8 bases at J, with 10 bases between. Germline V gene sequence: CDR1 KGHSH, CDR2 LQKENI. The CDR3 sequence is CASSPGHGGYTF. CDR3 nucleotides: TGTGCCAGCTCACCCGGACACGGAGGCTACACCTTC.

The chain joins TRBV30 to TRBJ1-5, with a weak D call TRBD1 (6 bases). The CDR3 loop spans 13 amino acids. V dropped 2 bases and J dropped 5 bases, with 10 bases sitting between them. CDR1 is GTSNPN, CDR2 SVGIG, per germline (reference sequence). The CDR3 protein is CAWSTGSDQPQHF. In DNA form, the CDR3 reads TGTGCCTGGAGTACAGGGTCCGATCAGCCCCAGCATTTT.

CDR3 coding DNA: TGTGCCAGTACCGTCCGGGGAGGATTAAACAATGAGCAGTTCTTC. Its protein is CASTVRGGLNNEQFF. The rearrangement joins TRBV19 to TRBJ2-1; D may be TRBD2 (6 bases). The germline V gene encodes CDR1 LNHDA and CDR2 SQIVND (reference sequence). The CDR3 runs to 15 residues. The V and J ends lost 7 bases and 5 bases respectively, with 18 bases between them.

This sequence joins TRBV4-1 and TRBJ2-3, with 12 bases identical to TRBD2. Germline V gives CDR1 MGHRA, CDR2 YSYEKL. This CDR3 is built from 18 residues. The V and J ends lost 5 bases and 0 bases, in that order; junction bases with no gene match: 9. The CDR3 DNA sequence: TGCGCCAGCAGCTCCACTAGCGGGGGGCCCTCTAGCACAGATACGCAGTATTTT. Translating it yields CASSSTSGGPSSTDTQYF.

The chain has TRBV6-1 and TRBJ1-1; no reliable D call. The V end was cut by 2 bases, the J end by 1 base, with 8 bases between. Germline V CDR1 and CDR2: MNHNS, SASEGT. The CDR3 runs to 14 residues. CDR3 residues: CASSETEENTEAFF. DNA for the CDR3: TGTGCCAGCAGTGAAACAGAAGAGAACACTGAAGCTTTCTTT.

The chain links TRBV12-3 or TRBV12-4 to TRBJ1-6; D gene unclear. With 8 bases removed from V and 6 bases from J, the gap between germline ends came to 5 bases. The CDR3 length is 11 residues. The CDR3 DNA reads TGTGCCAGCCGACTTAATTCACCCCTCCACTTT. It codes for CASRLNSPLHF.

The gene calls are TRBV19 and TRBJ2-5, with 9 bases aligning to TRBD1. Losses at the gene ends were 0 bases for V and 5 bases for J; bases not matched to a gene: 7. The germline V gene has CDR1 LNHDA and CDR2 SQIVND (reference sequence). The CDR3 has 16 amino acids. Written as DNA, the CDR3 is TGTGCCAGTAGTATAGATCCGGGGACAGGGTTCGAGACCCAGTACTTC. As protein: CASSIDPGTGFETQYF. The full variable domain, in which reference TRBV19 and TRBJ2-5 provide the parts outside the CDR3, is DGGITQSPKYLFRKEGQNVTLSCEQNLNHDAMYWYRQDPGQGLRLIYYSQIVNDFQKGDIAEGYSVSREKKESFPLTVTSAQKNPTAFYLCASSIDPGTGFETQYFGPGTRLLVL.

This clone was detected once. The CDR3 DNA reads as TGTGCCTCGGCAGGGTTTAGCTCACCCCTCCACTTT. This sequence encodes CASAGFSSPLHF. The chain combines TRBV2 with TRBJ1-6; D may be TRBD1 (5 bases). CDR1 SNHLY and CDR2 FYNNEI come from the germline V gene. The CDR3 contains 12 residues. Trimming shortened V by 11 bases and J by 10 bases, and 15 bases separated the two germline ends.

Here the CDR3 reads CASSEYTFSGVSVAFF. CDR3 DNA sequence: TGTGCCAGCAGTGAATATACGTTTAGCGGGGTTTCAGTAGCTTTCTTT. The chain is built from TRBV25-1 and TRBJ1-1; D gene uncertain. Germline CDR1 and CDR2: MGHDK and SYGVNS. The CDR3 is made up of 16 amino acids. With 0 bases removed from V and 10 bases from J, the gap between germline ends came to 21 bases.

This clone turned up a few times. CDR3 DNA: TGTGCCAGCAGCTTACAACAGGGGGCCCGCTTCTATGGCTACACCTTC. It yields the protein CASSLQQGARFYGYTF. V and J are TRBV7-2 and TRBJ1-2; the match to TRBD1 covers 9 bases. The CDR3 runs to 16 residues. The germline gives CDR1 SGHTA, CDR2 FQGNSA. V lost 2 bases, J lost 4 bases, and 8 bases stayed unmatched.

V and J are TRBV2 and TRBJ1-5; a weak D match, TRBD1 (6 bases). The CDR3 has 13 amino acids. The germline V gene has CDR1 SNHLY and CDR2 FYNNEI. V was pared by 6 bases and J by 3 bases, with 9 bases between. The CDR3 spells CASSQGINQPQHF. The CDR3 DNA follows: TGTGCCAGCAGCCAGGGGATCAATCAGCCCCAGCATTTT. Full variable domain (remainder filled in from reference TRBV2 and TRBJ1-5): EPEVTQTPSHQVTQMGQEVILRCVPISNHLYFYWYRQILGQKVEFLVSFYNNEISEKSEIFDDQFSVERPDGSNFTLKIRSTKLEDSAMYFCASSQGINQPQHFGDGTRLSIL.

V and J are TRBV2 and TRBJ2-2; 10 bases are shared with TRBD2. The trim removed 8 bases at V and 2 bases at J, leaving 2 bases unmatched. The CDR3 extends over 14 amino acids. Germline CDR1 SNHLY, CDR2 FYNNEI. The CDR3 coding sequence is TGTGCCAGCCGGACTAGCGGCAACACCGGGGAGCTGTTTTTT. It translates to CASRTSGNTGELFF.

The CDR3: CAWKEGARRGSIHF. The CDR3 region has the DNA TGTGCCTGGAAGGAAGGTGCCAGACGGGGAAGTATCCACTTT. This chain uses TRBV30 with TRBJ1-6, with no clear D. Trimming removed 4 bases from V and 17 bases from J, with 24 bases in between. This CDR3 region has 14 residues. Looked up from germline, CDR1 is GTSNPN and CDR2 is SVGIG (reference sequence).

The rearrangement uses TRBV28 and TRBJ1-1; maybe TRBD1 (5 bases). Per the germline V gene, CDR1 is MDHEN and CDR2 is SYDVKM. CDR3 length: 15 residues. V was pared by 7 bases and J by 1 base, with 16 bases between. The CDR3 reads CASKVAIGGNTEAFF. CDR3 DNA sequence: TGTGCCAGCAAGGTGGCCATCGGGGGGAACACTGAAGCTTTCTTT. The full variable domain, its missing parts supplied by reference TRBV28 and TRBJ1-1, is DVKVTQSSRYLVKRTGEKVFLECVQDMDHENMFWYRQDPGLGLRLIYFSYDVKMKEKGDIPEGYSVSREKKERFSLILESASTNQTSMYLCASKVAIGGNTEAFFGQGTRLTVV.